Reported below is one T cell receptor beta chain. The sample belongs to a study of technical replicates of blood from a handful of donors. J gave up 0 bases and V 0 bases, and 19 bases lay outside the gene matches. This CDR3 contains 23 residues. Per the germline V gene, CDR1 is WSHSY and CDR2 is SAAADI. The data were produced by immunoSEQ multiplex PCR, yet TCRdb's version contains in-frame clones alone and is incomplete. The table includes under 90,000 clones, nearly 98% detected once. V usage is TRBV10-2 and J usage is TRBJ1-3; the match to TRBD1 covers 11 bases. The receptor was isolated from a human donor in good health. The source material was T cells isolated from PBMCs. For the CDR3, the DNA is TGCGCCAGCAGTGAGTCGTCGGGACAGGGGGTCGGAGTTCTGGTGAGCTCTGGAAACACCATATATTTT. Translation gives CASSESSGQGVGVLVSSGNTIYF.